One and the same sample provided the 9 T cell receptor beta chains below, sequenced in a study of early T cells in non-severe SARS-CoV-2 infection. TCRdb fed the 5' RACE reads into MiXCR, producing one record per CDR3 protein. The sample shows 30,000 to 35,000 distinct CDR3 sequences, roughly 6.6% of them seen only once. Input material: whole blood. These receptors all come from an adult who was a healthcare worker with PCR-confirmed SARS-CoV-2 infection or an uninfected control (not recorded which).

This clonotype was seen many times. The chain couples TRBV6-4 to TRBJ2-3; 13 positions match TRBD2. The germline CDR1 and CDR2 sequences are MRHNA and SNTAGT. The CDR3 contains 17 residues. V trimming: 6 bases; J trimming: 5 bases; junction bases outside the gene matches: 11. CDR3 nucleotide sequence: TGTGCCAGCAGGGAACTAGCGGGAGGGCCGTCGAGAGATACGCAGTATTTT. This translates into CASRELAGGPSRDTQYF.

This clonotype was seen at least ten times. The chain carries TRBV6-5 and TRBJ2-1; D is ambiguous. Germline-derived CDR1 and CDR2 are MNHEY and SVGAGI. This CDR3 has 12 residues. V was pared by 7 bases and J by 9 bases, with 13 bases between. The CDR3 DNA is TGTGCCAGCACCAGACGGCCTGGTGAGCAGTTCTTC. Translating gives CASTRRPGEQFF.

By share of the sample, this clonotype is medium-sized (0.01 to 0.1%). As DNA, the CDR3 is TGTGCCAGCAGCCGTCACAGGGGGCGGGACAATGAGCAGTTCTTC. Protein sequence: CASSRHRGRDNEQFF. The rearrangement links TRBV11-3 to TRBJ2-1; 9 bases are a match to TRBD1. The CDR3 contains 15 residues. Looked up from germline, CDR1 is SGHNT and CDR2 is YENEEA. Trimming removed 5 bases from V and 5 bases from J; junction bases left unmatched: 7.

This clonotype occurred many times. Germline is not matched at one junction end, which may reflect a read error. The chain is built from TRBV2 and TRBJ2-5; D possibly corresponds to TRBD2 (6 bases). The length of the CDR3 is 13 residues. The germline V gene has CDR1 SNHLY and CDR2 FYNNEI. The CDR3 coding sequence is TGTGCCAACAGTGCCCCGGAGGGAGAGACCCAGTACTTC. Protein product: CANSAPEGETQYF.

This clonotype was seen many times. V gene TRBV28 combines with J gene TRBJ2-7; 12 nucleotides align to TRBD2. CDR1 and CDR2 from the germline V gene are MDHEN and SYDVKM. The CDR3 runs 15 residues. V trimming: 1 base; J trimming: 3 bases; junction bases outside the gene matches: 1. The CDR3 DNA reads TGTGCCAGCAGTTTATCTAGCGGGAGGGGCTACGAGCAGTACTTC. It is translated as CASSLSSGRGYEQYF. The full variable domain, its missing parts supplied by reference TRBV28 and TRBJ2-7, is DVKVTQSSRYLVKRTGEKVFLECVQDMDHENMFWYRQDPGLGLRLIYFSYDVKMKEKGDIPEGYSVSREKKERFSLILESASTNQTSMYLCASSLSSGRGYEQYFGPGTRLTVT.

Ten or more counts support this clonotype. This chain uses TRBV6-1 with TRBJ2-7, with D tentatively TRBD1 (6 bases). Germline V gene data show CDR1 as MNHNS and CDR2 as SASEGT. The CDR3 sequence is 14 residues long. V gave up 3 bases and J gave up 3 bases, with 12 bases separating them. CDR3 sequence: CASSDWQGNYEQYF. CDR3 DNA sequence: TGTGCCAGCAGTGACTGGCAGGGGAACTACGAGCAGTACTTC.

This clonotype occurred many times. The chain joins TRBV7-2 to TRBJ1-1; D not resolved. Germline V gene sequence: CDR1 SGHTA, CDR2 FQGNSA. The CDR3 sequence is 12 residues long. Deletions cut 6 bases from V and 1 base from J, with 6 bases between. Here the CDR3 DNA reads TGTGCCAGCAGACCATGGAACACTGAAGCTTTCTTT. This codes for CASRPWNTEAFF.

This clonotype was observed many times. The gene calls are TRBV12-3 or TRBV12-4 and TRBJ2-3; perhaps D is TRBD1 or TRBD2 (5 bases each). The CDR3 covers 11 residues. The germline V and J ends were trimmed by 8 bases and 8 bases, with 11 bases remaining between them. The CDR3 sequence: CASGVGTTQYF. The CDR3 bases are TGTGCCAGCGGGGTAGGGACTACGCAGTATTTT.

The rearrangement uses TRBV6-6 and TRBJ1-3; TRBD1 matches at 10 bases. Germline CDR1 reads MNHNY; CDR2 reads SVGAGI (reference sequence). V dropped 6 bases and J dropped 4; count of bases not matched to a gene: 15. This CDR3 contains 18 residues. The CDR3 DNA sequence: TGTGCCAGCAGCAAGGGGGACAGGGGCCATCGGTTGGGAAACACCATATATTTT. It encodes CASSKGDRGHRLGNTIYF.